This T cell receptor (beta chain) was recorded in a study of OX40 agonist ivuxolimab in advanced cancers. Background on the whole study: The costimulatory receptor OX40 (CD134) was targeted by ivuxolimab, a fully human IgG2 agonistic monoclonal antibody. Intravenous ivuxolimab was administered to patients every 2 weeks at six dose levels: 0.01, 0.1, 0.3, 1.5, 3 and 10 mg/kg. Among the approximately 54 dose-escalation patients, about 19 had hepatocellular carcinoma, 15 or so melanoma, 9 renal cell carcinoma and 9 head and neck cancer. The dose-escalation cohort was about 83% male with a mean age of roughly 62 years, ranging from 23 to 79. Patients were allowed to have had prior anti-PD-1, anti-PD-L1 or anti-CTLA-4 therapy, and 40% to 45% of the dose-escalation patients had previously received checkpoint inhibitors. Partial responses occurred in three dose-escalation patients: two with cutaneous melanoma and one with hepatocellular carcinoma. The point of sequencing TCRbeta in the periphery was to test whether ivuxolimab changed TCR sequence diversity and drove clonal T-cell expansion. The paper covers the monotherapy dose-escalation part of the phase I ivuxolimab trial, which included N ≈ 50 patients.

Worth noting for this clone: Its antigen remains unidentified. Base qualities are not provided; no much larger clone lies one nucleotide away.

CDR1 and CDR2 (LGHNA, YNFKEQ) derive from the germline V gene. CDR3 length: 17 amino acids, cysteine to phenylalanine. This entry keeps only the CDR3 DNA: 51 bases, framed from base 1. V is pruned by 1 base and J by 4 bases, leaving 10 bases of the junction without a gene match. Genomic DNA was isolated from the sorted cells so that the TCRbeta CDR3 region could be sequenced. The immunoSEQ Assay was used for sequencing of TCRbeta CDR3 regions. In its TCRdb copy, this immuneACCESS table keeps in-frame sequences only and misses some clones. Where compared with another copy, unresolved V genes explain less than half of these, and the others have no known cause. The sample has around 53,000 clones on record, around nine tenths of them singletons. The leading ten clones occupy approximately 7% of the sample. What the work shows at the level of the full study, not this receptor alone: On average, CD8+ T cells showed more expanded clones than CD4+ T cells after ivuxolimab. In the 0.1-3.0 mg/kg groups, partial responders were among the patients with the lowest normalized peripheral clonal expansion, particularly in CD8+ T cells. Clonal expansion of both CD4+ and CD8+ blood T cells was observed from baseline to week 6 at doses 0.1 to 3.0 mg/kg. Low levels of normalized T-cell clonal expansion were also seen in some nonresponding patients. Which antigens the clonally expanded peripheral T cells were specific for was not determined.

The trial excluded patients who had a history of autoimmune disease or who were on systemic immunosuppression. Peripheral blood for TCR sequencing was collected from all dose cohorts at baseline, on cycle 4 day 1, and on cycle 7 day 1. The samples were drawn from a first-in-human, open-label, multicenter phase I dose-escalation trial of ivuxolimab. Adults with locally advanced or metastatic melanoma, renal cell carcinoma, hepatocellular carcinoma or head and neck squamous cell carcinoma were enrolled in the trial. Before TCR sequencing, CD4+ and CD8+ T cells were separately sorted from peripheral blood.

The rearranged chain carries TRBV4-2 and TRBJ2-7; TRBD2 matches 10 bases in the middle. Sequencing was performed on CD4+ or CD8+ T cells sorted from blood, taken in a trial of the OX40 agonist ivuxolimab. The TCR sequence derives from an adult with an advanced solid tumor such as melanoma, head and neck, liver or kidney cancer. The nucleotide sequence is given as TGTGCCAGCAGCCAAGTAGCGCGGACTAGCGGTCTTTACGAGCAGTACTTC. It is translated as CASSQVARTSGLYEQYF.